This passage covers 23 T cell receptor beta chains from one sample sequenced in a study of neoadjuvant anti-PD-1 for oral cavity cancer. As for time point: after neoadjuvant nivolumab, at surgical resection. This table comes from immunoSEQ multiplex PCR, and its TCRdb copy is limited to in-frame clones, with some not included. In the table there are some 31,000 clones, around four fifths of which are singletons. The starting material was PBMCs, obtained after nivolumab (anti-PD-1) treatment. Receptor source: a person aged 40 to 85 with oral cavity squamous cell carcinoma.

The J gene is TRBJ2-1, the V gene TRBV4-3; D is unresolved. This CDR3 spans 13 amino acids. Per germline, CDR1 LGHNA and CDR2 YSLEER. V was trimmed by 5 bases and J by 4 bases, leaving 9 bases between them. The CDR3 sequence is CASSTPPYNEQFF. CDR3 nucleotide sequence: TGCGCCAGCAGCACTCCCCCTTACAATGAGCAGTTCTTC.

V and J are TRBV4-3 and TRBJ2-2; a possible D gene is TRBD2 (5 bases). Trimming shortened V by 0 bases and J by 3 bases, and 14 bases separated the two germline ends. The CDR3 is 17 amino acids. CDR1 and CDR2 from the germline V gene are LGHNA and YSLEER. Here the CDR3 DNA reads TGCGCCAGCAGCCAAGATGGTTGGTTGGAGGACACCGGGGAGCTGTTTTTT. Protein sequence: CASSQDGWLEDTGELFF.

The CDR3 bases are TGCGCCAGCAGCTTGGCCGTCGGGGGGCAAGAGACCCAGTACTTC. It translates to CASSLAVGGQETQYF. The rearrangement uses TRBV5-1 and TRBJ2-5; 7 nucleotides agree with TRBD2. From germline, CDR1 is SGHRS and CDR2 YFSETQ. V lost 0 bases and J lost 2; bases outside the gene matches: 4. CDR3 length equals 15 residues.

CDR3 DNA sequence: TGTGCCAGCAGCAAGCCCCTAGCGGGGGGCACAGATACGCAGTATTTT. Protein sequence: CASSKPLAGGTDTQYF. The chain uses TRBV7-9 and TRBJ2-3, with 10 bases identical to TRBD2. The CDR3 consists of 16 residues. V dropped 5 bases and J dropped 1; count of bases not matched to a gene: 6. Germline V lookup: CDR1 SEHNR, CDR2 FQNEAQ (reference sequence).

The chain recombines TRBV7-2 with TRBJ2-7; D is unclear. The V gene's germline CDR1 is SGHTA and CDR2 FQGNSA. The CDR3 contains 12 residues. Trimming pared 0 bases from V and 5 bases from J, leaving 5 bases between. The CDR3 loop is CASSLARNEQYF. The CDR3 coding sequence is TGTGCCAGCAGCTTAGCCCGAAACGAGCAGTACTTC.

The chain is built from TRBV28 and TRBJ1-6, with unresolved D. From germline, CDR1 is MDHEN and CDR2 SYDVKM. The CDR3 loop spans 17 amino acids. V shed 5 bases and J shed 9 bases, with 23 bases lying between them. CDR3 residues: CASSPPPITTGGSPLHF. The CDR3 region has the DNA TGTGCCAGCAGTCCTCCCCCAATCACGACCGGTGGTTCACCCCTCCACTTT.

The chain joins TRBV6-1 to TRBJ1-1, with D maybe TRBD1 (6 bases). The germline V and J ends were trimmed by 3 bases and 3 bases, with 14 bases remaining between them. The V gene's germline CDR1 is MNHNS and CDR2 SASEGT. This CDR3 comprises 15 residues. The CDR3 reads CASSEDGQRDTEAFF. The CDR3 bases are TGTGCCAGCAGTGAGGACGGACAGCGAGACACTGAAGCTTTCTTT.

The chain has TRBV19 and TRBJ2-2; no reliable D call. From germline, CDR1 is LNHDA and CDR2 SQIVND (reference sequence). This CDR3 has 13 amino acids. Trimming stripped 5 bases from V and 6 bases from J, with 10 bases between. CDR3: CASSLNIPGELFF. For the CDR3, the DNA is TGTGCCAGTAGTTTGAATATTCCCGGGGAGCTGTTTTTT.

This clone was counted between two and nine times. The chain recombines TRBV2 with TRBJ1-1, with D possibly TRBD1 on 5 matching bases. The CDR3 consists of 16 residues. The germline V gene has CDR1 SNHLY and CDR2 FYNNEI. V lost 5 bases to trimming and J lost 5 bases, with 21 bases between them. CDR3 amino acids: CASSIPGRGYNTEAFF. CDR3 nucleotides: TGTGCCAGCAGTATTCCGGGACGGGGATATAATACTGAAGCTTTCTTT.

The rearrangement uses TRBV19 and TRBJ2-5, with D possibly TRBD2 on 6 matching bases. Germline CDR1 and CDR2: LNHDA and SQIVND (reference sequence). V lost 3 bases and J lost 1, with 9 bases in between. The CDR3 loop spans 14 amino acids. The CDR3 DNA is TGTGCCAGTAGTATCTCCGGGAGCCAAGAGACCCAGTACTTC. It translates to CASSISGSQETQYF.

V and J are TRBV7-2 and TRBJ1-2, with 8 bases matching TRBD1. CDR3 length equals 12 residues. Looked up from germline, CDR1 is SGHTA and CDR2 is FQGNSA. With 5 bases clipped from V and 10 bases from J, the junction kept 6 bases outside the gene matches. CDR3 sequence: CASSAGQGLYTF. The CDR3 nucleotides read TGTGCCAGCAGCGCCGGACAGGGCCTCTACACCTTC.

The V gene is TRBV7-2, the J gene TRBJ2-1, with D unresolved. Germline CDR1 reads SGHTA; CDR2 reads FQGNSA. V was shortened by 3 bases and J by 8 bases, with 11 bases between the two germline ends. The CDR3 is 13 residues long. CDR3 nucleotide sequence: TGTGCCAGCAGCTTCGGACCTGCGGATGAGCAGTTCTTC. This gives the protein CASSFGPADEQFF.

CDR3 amino acids: CASGKQGGEQYF. The CDR3 DNA follows: TGTGCCAGCGGTAAACAGGGAGGCGAGCAGTACTTC. The rearrangement uses TRBV9 and TRBJ2-7; D could derive from TRBD1 or TRBD2 (6 bases each). Germline V gene data show CDR1 as SGDLS and CDR2 as YYNGEE. This CDR3 has 12 residues. V lost 7 bases to trimming and J lost 6 bases, with 14 bases between them.

The chain recombines TRBV7-9 with TRBJ1-1; D gene unclear. Trimming cost V 2 bases and J 3 bases, with 16 bases left between them. The CDR3 has 16 residues. Germline-derived CDR1 and CDR2 are SEHNR and FQNEAQ (reference sequence). CDR3 sequence reads: CASSLRVHPRDTEAFF. CDR3 DNA: TGTGCCAGCAGCTTAAGGGTACATCCCCGGGACACTGAAGCTTTCTTT.

This clone was picked up a small number of times. The V gene is TRBV9, the J gene TRBJ1-6; perhaps TRBD1 as D (6 bases). Germline CDR1 and CDR2: SGDLS and YYNGEE. Trimming removed 1 base at V and 8 bases at J, with 10 bases between. There are 14 residues in the CDR3. Here the CDR3 reads CASSVKAGDSPLHF. The CDR3 region has the DNA TGTGCCAGCAGCGTAAAGGCAGGGGATTCACCCCTCCACTTT.

This clone was counted a few times. The DNA of the CDR3 is TGTGCCAGCACCACCGGGACAGGGGGGGACACCATATATTTT. It is translated as CASTTGTGGDTIYF. The chain carries TRBV9 and TRBJ1-3, with 11 bases aligning to TRBD1. V dropped 6 bases and J dropped 8; count of bases not matched to a gene: 7. The CDR3 covers 14 residues. Germline V gene sequence: CDR1 SGDLS, CDR2 YYNGEE.

The V and J genes are TRBV11-2 and TRBJ1-1; 7 nucleotides align to TRBD1. This CDR3 contains 14 residues. V gave up 3 bases and J gave up 4 bases; unmatched junction bases: 5. Per the germline V gene, CDR1 is SGHAT and CDR2 is FQNNGV. In DNA form, the CDR3 reads TGTGCCAGCAGCTTTGACAGGGTGGGCACTGAAGCTTTCTTT. Translation gives CASSFDRVGTEAFF. The full variable domain, rest sourced from reference TRBV11-2 and TRBJ1-1, is EAGVAQSPRYKIIEKRQSVAFWCNPISGHATLYWYQQILGQGPKLLIQFQNNGVVDDSQLPKDRFSAERLKGVDSTLKIQPAKLEDSAVYLCASSFDRVGTEAFFGQGTRLTVV.

The chain is built from TRBV7-8 and TRBJ1-5; D unresolved. Germline CDR1 is SGHVS and CDR2 is FQNEAQ. The CDR3 is 14 residues long. Trimming took 0 bases from V and 7 from J, leaving 10 bases between them. The CDR3 DNA follows: TGTGCCAGCAGCTTAGCTGGTGGACCCCAGCCCCAGCATTTT. Its translation: CASSLAGGPQPQHF.

The table lists this clone with a count of one. This sequence joins TRBV21-1 and TRBJ2-4; the table's D call, TRBD1, has no DNA check behind it. TRBV21-1 is noted as a pseudogene. The CDR3 contains 17 residues. The CDR3 here is CASSKASQGLDKNIQYF. The CDR3, as DNA: TGTGCCAGCAGCAAAGCCTCACAGGGTTTAGACAAAAACATTCAGTACTTC.

This rearrangement joins TRBV19 to TRBJ1-3; D is undetermined. The CDR3 loop spans 14 amino acids. Trimming removed 5 bases from V and 0 bases from J, with 8 bases in between. From germline, CDR1 is LNHDA and CDR2 SQIVND (reference sequence). CDR3: CASSFGSSGNTIYF. The CDR3, as DNA: TGTGCCAGTAGTTTCGGGAGCTCTGGAAACACCATATATTTT.

This clone has just one count. This chain uses TRBV7-2 with TRBJ2-7; D is unclear. The CDR3 is 15 residues long. Germline V gene lookup returns CDR1 SGHTA and CDR2 FQGNSA. V dropped 1 base and J dropped 0 bases, with 10 bases sitting between them. Here the CDR3 reads CASSLGPPSSYEQYF. The DNA of the CDR3 is TGTGCCAGCAGCTTAGGGCCTCCGAGCTCCTACGAGCAGTACTTC.

This clone was observed a few times. This sequence joins TRBV7-2 and TRBJ2-3; D uncertain. CDR3 length: 15 residues. CDR1 is SGHTA and CDR2 is FQGNSA in the germline V gene. V lost 3 bases and J lost 0, with 10 bases in between. The CDR3 loop is CASSFHGASTDTQYF. The CDR3, as DNA: TGTGCCAGCAGCTTTCACGGCGCTAGCACAGATACGCAGTATTTT.

This chain connects TRBV21-1 to TRBJ2-7; the D segment call TRBD2 is taken from the table without a DNA check. TRBV21-1 is recorded as a pseudogene. This CDR3 comprises 12 residues. In DNA form, the CDR3 reads TGTGCCAGCAGCGGAGGGGACCACGAGCAGTACTTC. Amino acid sequence: CASSGGDHEQYF.